The 7 T cell receptor beta chains given below trace back to one sample, sequenced in a study of T cell responses to AZD1222 COVID-19 vaccine (dated by TCRdb to the early 2020s). Libraries were constructed by the immunoSEQ multiplex PCR assay. TCRdb retrieved this table from immuneACCESS and kept in-frame rearrangements only. Not all clones are present; in checked studies, unresolved V genes account for under half, and no reason is known for the remainder. For this sample the table gives over 100,000 clones, of which 86% were detected only once. 3% to 3.5% of the sample is held by the ten biggest clonotypes. This sample's time point label indicates: about 28 days (+/-7) after the second vaccine dose. The treatment or condition label for this specimen denotes: meningococcal conjugate vaccine given as trial control. The sample consisted of peripheral blood, taken 28 days after the second dose of the MenACWY control vaccine. These receptors were collected from an adult who received the MenACWY meningococcal vaccine as a control.

The CDR3 region is CASSSGPHNEQFF. CDR3 in DNA: TGTGCCAGCAGCTCGGGACCTCACAATGAGCAGTTCTTC. The chain has TRBV7-2 and TRBJ2-1; possibly TRBD1 or TRBD2 for D (5 bases each). The V and J ends lost 4 bases and 5 bases respectively, with 9 bases between them. In germline, CDR1 is SGHTA, CDR2 FQGNSA. The CDR3 is 13 amino acids.

The CDR3 region is CASSSAGGTGNTIYF. The CDR3 region has the DNA TGTGCCAGCAGTTCCGCGGGGGGCACTGGAAACACCATATATTTT. V and J are TRBV28 and TRBJ1-3, with D maybe TRBD1 (6 bases). This CDR3 has 15 residues. The germline V gene encodes CDR1 MDHEN and CDR2 SYDVKM. Trimming pared 4 bases from V and 2 bases from J, leaving 12 bases between.

This chain uses TRBV29-1 with TRBJ1-1; the D is unclear. This CDR3 is 11 amino acids long. Germline lookup yields CDR1 SQVTM and CDR2 ANQGSEA. The V end was cut by 6 bases, the J end by 4 bases, with 9 bases between. This chain's CDR3 is CSVRDFTEAFF. The DNA for the CDR3 is TGCAGCGTCCGGGATTTCACTGAAGCTTTCTTT. Variable domain in full (rest from reference TRBV29-1 and TRBJ1-1): SAVISQKPSRDICQRGTSLTIQCQVDSQVTMMFWYRQQPGQSLTLIATANQGSEATYESGFVIDKFPISRPNLTFSTLTVSNMSPEDSSIYLCSVRDFTEAFFGQGTRLTVV.

The chain employs TRBV9 and TRBJ1-3, with D possibly matching TRBD1 (6 bases). The germline V gene has CDR1 SGDLS and CDR2 YYNGEE. This CDR3 has 17 amino acids. The germline V and J ends were trimmed by 3 bases and 0 bases, with 16 bases remaining between them. This CDR3 is CASSAPMDRASGNTIYF. The CDR3 nucleotides read TGTGCCAGCAGCGCCCCAATGGACAGAGCCTCTGGAAACACCATATATTTT.

J is TRBJ1-2 and V is TRBV4-1, with 11 bases aligning to TRBD1. Trimming cost V 6 bases and J 4 bases; bases outside gene matches: 4. This CDR3 has 14 residues. The V gene's germline CDR1 is MGHRA and CDR2 YSYEKL. In DNA form, the CDR3 reads TGCGCCAGCAGGCCGGGACAGGGGGTCTATGGCTACACCTTC. The encoded protein is CASRPGQGVYGYTF.

The chain recombines TRBV11-2 with TRBJ2-5, with unresolved D. V was pared by 3 bases and J by 2 bases, with 4 bases between. The CDR3 extends over 12 amino acids. The germline V gene has CDR1 SGHAT and CDR2 FQNNGV. CDR3 DNA sequence: TGTGCCAGCAGCTTGGGGCAAGAGACCCAGTACTTC. Residues: CASSLGQETQYF.

Comments on this clone: The junction departs from the called germline gene at one end, perhaps through a read error. The V and J genes are TRBV7-7 and TRBJ2-2, with 8 bases lining up with TRBD1. The CDR3 consists of 16 residues. From germline, CDR1 is SSHAT and CDR2 FNYEAQ (reference sequence). CDR3 amino acids: CASSPDRGGNTGELFF. As DNA, the CDR3 is TGTGCTAGCAGCCCCGACAGGGGTGGAAACACCGGGGAGCTGTTTTTT.